This TCR beta chain was profiled in a study of neurological immune-mediated disorders. TCRdb re-analysed the 5' RACE reads in MiXCR, keeping a single row per CDR3 protein. The sample carries tens of thousands of distinct CDR3 sequences, 4% to 6% recorded once. Findings of the study overall: HTLV-1-associated myelopathy led in TCR clonal expansion, while multiple sclerosis ranked lowest, below healthy controls.

Comment on this clonotype: Its antigen remains unknown.

CDR1 ENHRY and CDR2 SYGVKD come from the germline V gene. This CDR3 has 14 residues. V lost 6 bases and J 0 bases, leaving 8 bases between the germline ends. Specimen: PBMCs. The receptor was isolated from a woman in her fifties or sixties with multiple sclerosis. The chain recombines TRBV10-3 with TRBJ1-4; D gene uncertain. CDR3 coding DNA: TGTGCCATCAGCCCCGGGACAACTAATGAAAAACTGTTTTTT. Amino acid sequence: CAISPGTTNEKLFF.